The 26 T cell receptor beta chains below all came from one sample that was sequenced in a study of identical twins (dated by TCRdb to 2016 to 2017). The method behind the library was 5' RACE. The sample was run on an Illumina HiSeq 2000. TCRdb reprocessed the public reads (quality trimming at Q25 with fastp, clone calling with MiXCR) and kept in-frame beta chains. Rows with one shared CDR3 protein collapse into an entry with the most common genes and DNA. The sample table holds 460,000 or so distinct CDR3 sequences, of which 14% were seen once. Roughly 0.56% of the sample comes from the top ten. The same data also contributed to another study, on yellow fever vaccine responses in identical twins.

The sample comprised CD4+ T cells sorted from blood. The receptors derive from a woman aged 18-29 years in good health.

This clonotype was detected ten times or more. The V gene is TRBV5-1, the J gene TRBJ1-6; no clear D. CDR3 size: 13 residues. From germline, CDR1 is SGHRS and CDR2 YFSETQ. V dropped 3 bases and J dropped 8 bases, with 9 bases sitting between them. The CDR3: CASSSRRDSPLHF. For the CDR3, the DNA is TGCGCCAGCAGCTCCCGGCGGGATTCACCCCTCCACTTT.

V and J are TRBV20-1 and TRBJ2-5, with D unclear. V lost 3 bases, J lost 5 bases, and 10 bases lay in between. Germline V gene lookup returns CDR1 DFQATT and CDR2 SNEGSKA (reference sequence). CDR3 length: 12 amino acids. In nucleotides, the CDR3 is TGCAGTGCTAGGTGGCTTGGCGAGACCCAGTACTTC. Its translation is CSARWLGETQYF.

There are many counts of this clonotype. This chain connects TRBV24-1 to TRBJ2-1; 9 positions match TRBD2. From germline, CDR1 is KGHDR and CDR2 SFDVKD. J was trimmed by 9 bases and V by 6 bases; bases with no gene match: 8. There are 14 residues in the CDR3. CDR3 region: CATSSGLASSEQFF. The CDR3 coding sequence is TGTGCCACCAGTTCGGGACTAGCATCCTCTGAGCAGTTCTTC.

This clonotype was found many times. The chain has TRBV6-2 or TRBV6-3 and TRBJ2-5; 9 nucleotides line up with TRBD2. The CDR3 is 13 amino acids. V was clipped by 5 bases and J by 5 bases; unmatched bases: 3. The germline V gene has CDR1 MNHEY and CDR2 SVGEGT. The CDR3 sequence is CASSTSGRETQYF. The CDR3 bases are TGTGCCAGCAGTACCAGCGGGAGGGAGACCCAGTACTTC.

This clonotype has at least ten counts. The chain recombines TRBV5-1 with TRBJ1-1, with 7 positions matching TRBD1. Losses at the gene ends were 4 bases for V and 4 bases for J; bases not matched to a gene: 7. The CDR3 has 14 amino acids. CDR1 and CDR2 from the germline V gene are SGHRS and YFSETQ. The CDR3 sequence is CASSQGGGGTEAFF. The CDR3, as DNA: TGCGCCAGCAGCCAGGGGGGAGGTGGCACTGAAGCTTTCTTT.

The V call is TRBV11-2, the J call TRBJ2-3; 12 bases are a match to TRBD2. Germline CDR1 and CDR2: SGHAT and FQNNGV. This CDR3 spans 17 amino acids. Trimming took 6 bases from V and 9 from J; bases not matched to a gene: 16. The CDR3: CASRPGATSGRTATQYF. DNA of the CDR3: TGTGCCAGCAGACCAGGGGCGACTAGCGGGAGAACGGCCACGCAGTATTTT.

This clonotype was detected ten times or more. The rearrangement links TRBV7-9 to TRBJ2-7; D unclear. This CDR3 region has 13 residues. The V gene's germline CDR1 is SEHNR and CDR2 FQNEAQ (reference sequence). Trimming took 7 bases from V and 2 from J, leaving 12 bases between them. The CDR3 DNA follows: TGTGCCAGCACCCTAGACACAACCTACGAGCAGTACTTC. It specifies CASTLDTTYEQYF.

This clonotype was seen more than once but under ten times. The genes are TRBV2 and TRBJ1-3, with 7 bases aligning to TRBD1. This CDR3 contains 15 residues. J lost 0 bases, V lost 7 bases, and 6 bases had no gene match. CDR1 SNHLY and CDR2 FYNNEI come from the germline V gene. CDR3 nucleotide sequence: TGTGCCAGCACTTACCGGGACAGCTCTGGAAACACCATATATTTT. Translated, it gives CASTYRDSSGNTIYF.

This clonotype was seen only a few times. The chain carries TRBV7-9 and TRBJ1-1; no clear D gene. V gave up 1 base and J gave up 1 base, with 7 bases separating them. Germline-derived CDR1 and CDR2 are SEHNR and FQNEAQ (reference sequence). The CDR3 has 14 amino acids. The chain's CDR3 is CASSLDASNTEAFF. The CDR3 DNA sequence: TGTGCCAGCAGCTTAGACGCCTCGAACACTGAAGCTTTCTTT.

This rearrangement joins TRBV4-2 to TRBJ1-1; 9 nucleotides agree with TRBD1. Unmatched junction bases numbered 5, after V lost 1 base and J lost 5 bases. The CDR3 runs 15 residues. The germline V gene encodes CDR1 LGHNA and CDR2 YNFKEQ. The CDR3 DNA reads TGTGCCAGCAGCCAAGCGGGACAGGGAGGTACTGAAGCTTTCTTT. This sequence encodes CASSQAGQGGTEAFF.

This clonotype was counted between two and nine times. The chain has TRBV6-1 and TRBJ2-1, with D perhaps TRBD1 or TRBD2 (6 bases each). The germline V gene has CDR1 MNHNS and CDR2 SASEGT. The germline V and J ends were trimmed by 8 bases and 6 bases, with 17 bases remaining between them. This CDR3 is built from 14 residues. CDR3 sequence: CASAEGGGRNEQFF. The CDR3 region has the DNA TGTGCCAGCGCCGAGGGGGGTGGGCGCAATGAGCAGTTCTTC.

This clonotype was found a few times. The chain couples TRBV11-1 to TRBJ1-5; TRBD1 agrees at 7 bases. J was trimmed by 0 bases and V by 0 bases; bases with no gene match: 11. In germline, CDR1 is SGHAT, CDR2 FQDESV (reference sequence). The CDR3 sequence is 19 residues long. The CDR3 reads CASSLALGTADYSNQPQHF. CDR3 DNA sequence: TGTGCCAGCAGCTTAGCGCTCGGGACAGCCGATTATAGCAATCAGCCCCAGCATTTT.

This clonotype was recorded many times. This rearrangement joins TRBV5-1 to TRBJ2-7, with D possibly being TRBD2 (6 bases). Trimming left V 0 bases short and J 0 bases short, with 13 bases between. CDR1 is SGHRS, CDR2 YFSETQ, per germline. This CDR3 region has 16 residues. CDR3 in DNA: TGCGCCAGCAGCTTGGCCCCGGGACTGGGCTCCTACGAGCAGTACTTC. Protein: CASSLAPGLGSYEQYF.

This clonotype was observed a handful of times. The chain combines TRBV15 with TRBJ2-3; D perhaps matches TRBD2 (6 bases). Looked up from germline, CDR1 is LNHNV and CDR2 is YYDKDF (reference sequence). V lost 5 bases and J lost 4, with 16 bases in between. CDR3 size: 15 residues. The CDR3 DNA reads TGTGCCACCAGCCGGGACGGCGGGGTCGCAGATACGCAGTATTTT. Protein: CATSRDGGVADTQYF.

This rearrangement joins TRBV12-3 or TRBV12-4 to TRBJ2-1; D is unresolved. The CDR3 length is 12 residues. The V end was cut by 7 bases, the J end by 9 bases, with 13 bases between. This CDR3 is CASNPDSLEQFF. The CDR3 nucleotides read TGTGCCAGCAACCCTGATTCCCTTGAGCAGTTCTTC.

This clonotype was recorded a few times. CDR3 in DNA: TGTGCCAGCAGCCAAGATACCGTGAGCAATGAGCAGTTCTTC. It encodes CASSQDTVSNEQFF. This sequence joins TRBV14 and TRBJ2-1; D call uncertain. V gave up 0 bases and J gave up 6 bases, with 9 bases separating them. This CDR3 is 14 amino acids long. Germline V CDR1 and CDR2: SGHDN, FVKESK. Filled out from reference TRBV14 and TRBJ2-1, the complete variable domain reads EAGVTQFPSHSVIEKGQTVTLRCDPISGHDNLYWYRRVMGKEIKFLLHFVKESKQDESGMPNNRFLAERTGGTYSTLKVQPAELEDSGVYFCASSQDTVSNEQFFGPGTRLTVL.

The chain is built from TRBV5-1 and TRBJ2-1; 9 bases fit TRBD2. Germline CDR1 reads SGHRS; CDR2 reads YFSETQ. This CDR3 comprises 17 residues. V lost 4 bases, J lost 0 bases, and 8 bases stayed unmatched. CDR3 in DNA: TGCGCCAGCAGCACGGGTAGCGGGAGAGCCTCCTACAATGAGCAGTTCTTC. Protein: CASSTGSGRASYNEQFF.

The chain carries TRBV18 and TRBJ2-4; TRBD2 aligns across 7 bases. The germline gives CDR1 KGHSH, CDR2 LQKENI. J was trimmed by 2 bases and V by 3 bases; bases with no gene match: 4. There are 15 residues in the CDR3. CDR3 nucleotide sequence: TGTGCCAGCTCACCGGCGGGAGTGTCCAAAAACATTCAGTACTTC. It encodes CASSPAGVSKNIQYF.

This clonotype was counted only a few times. This chain links TRBV6-2 or TRBV6-3 with TRBJ2-2; TRBD1 is a possible D gene (5 bases). CDR3 length: 15 residues. Per germline, CDR1 MNHEY and CDR2 SVGEGT. V was pared by 7 bases and J by 4 bases, with 16 bases between. CDR3 DNA sequence: TGTGCCAGCAAAAGCCACCTTAGGGGCACCGGGGAGCTGTTTTTT. Translating gives CASKSHLRGTGELFF.

Written as DNA, the CDR3 is TGTGCCAGCAGTTACCACCGGGAGACCAACGTCCTGACTTTC. Its protein is CASSYHRETNVLTF. This sequence joins TRBV6-5 and TRBJ2-6; weak D call: TRBD2 (6 bases). The CDR3 consists of 14 residues. CDR1 and CDR2 from the germline V gene are MNHEY and SVGAGI. V was clipped by 2 bases and J by 8 bases, with 10 bases between them.

This clonotype was picked up a small number of times. V usage is TRBV5-6 and J usage is TRBJ2-3, with 9 bases identical to TRBD2. V shed 2 bases, J shed 6 bases, and the junction held 10 bases outside the gene matches. Germline V CDR1 and CDR2: SGHDT, YYEEEE. CDR3 size: 16 residues. This CDR3 is CASSLLLAGRVDTQYF. CDR3 DNA: TGTGCCAGCAGCTTACTACTAGCGGGTAGGGTGGATACGCAGTATTTT. The complete variable domain, with remaining parts taken from reference TRBV5-6 and TRBJ2-3, reads DAGVTQSPTHLIKTRGQQVTLRCSPKSGHDTVSWYQQALGQGPQFIFQYYEEEERQRGNFPDRFSGHQFPNYSSELNVNALLLGDSALYLCASSLLLAGRVDTQYFGPGTRLTVL.

The rearrangement uses TRBV9 and TRBJ2-5; possible D gene TRBD2, 6 bases. V was trimmed by 7 bases and J by 3 bases, leaving 13 bases between them. The CDR3 is 13 residues long. Germline-derived CDR1 and CDR2 are SGDLS and YYNGEE. The DNA of the CDR3 is TGTGCCAGCCGCTGGGGGGACGAAGAGACCCAGTACTTC. Protein sequence: CASRWGDEETQYF.

This clonotype has a handful of counts. The chain employs TRBV12-3 or TRBV12-4 and TRBJ1-4; D gene unclear. This CDR3 region has 13 residues. V was cut by 1 base and J by 12 bases, with 12 bases left in between. In DNA, the CDR3 is TGTGCCAGCAGTTTAGTAGAGCGTCGAGAACTGTTTTTT. Its translation: CASSLVERRELFF.

This clonotype showed up just a few times. This chain joins TRBV19 and TRBJ1-1; perhaps TRBD1 as D (5 bases). CDR1 is LNHDA and CDR2 is SQIVND in the germline V gene (reference sequence). This CDR3 is 13 amino acids long. V was trimmed by 5 bases and J by 4 bases, leaving 11 bases between them. Written as DNA, the CDR3 is TGTGCCAGTAGTGAGGGGAGGGTCACTGAAGCTTTCTTT. Residues: CASSEGRVTEAFF.

This clonotype was counted at least ten times. V and J are TRBV7-2 and TRBJ2-7; perhaps TRBD1 as D (6 bases). There are 14 residues in the CDR3. From germline, CDR1 is SGHTA and CDR2 FQGNSA. V was cut by 2 bases and J by 1 base, with 9 bases left in between. CDR3 sequence reads: CASSLSRGSYEQYF. The DNA for the CDR3 is TGTGCCAGCAGCTTAAGTAGGGGGTCCTACGAGCAGTACTTC. The full variable domain, completed using reference TRBV7-2 and TRBJ2-7, is GAGVSQSPSNKVTEKGKDVELRCDPISGHTALYWYRQSLGQGLEFLIYFQGNSAPDKSGLPSDRFSAERTGGSVSTLTIQRTQQEDSAVYLCASSLSRGSYEQYFGPGTRLTVT.

This clonotype has more than one count but fewer than ten. The rearrangement joins TRBV29-1 to TRBJ2-7; 9 bases are a match to TRBD1. Germline V CDR1 and CDR2: SQVTM, ANQGSEA. This CDR3 spans 14 amino acids. The ends lost 8 bases at V and 6 bases at J; junction bases unmatched: 14. For the CDR3, the DNA is TGCAGCATCCTACAGGGTGACAGGGGGACCGAGCAGTACTTC. This gives the protein CSILQGDRGTEQYF.